This TCR beta chain is from a study of radiotherapy plus CTLA-4 blockade in lung cancer. TCRdb keeps only in-frame clones here, not all; method: immunoSEQ multiplex PCR. Of about 77,000 clones listed, roughly 69% are singletons. Overall study results and limits: Radiotherapy plus ipilimumab was followed by expansion in blood of tumor-derived TCR clones.

A remark on this clone: Its antigen remains unknown.

This CDR3 region has 14 residues. From germline, CDR1 is LNHDA and CDR2 SQIVND (reference sequence). V lost 7 bases to trimming and J lost 3 bases; unmatched junction nucleotides: 9. The receptor was derived from a human donor with non-small cell lung cancer whose response to radiotherapy plus ipilimumab could not be evaluated. The rearrangement links TRBV19 to TRBJ2-7; 7 bases map to TRBD2. The sequencing here drew on peripheral blood, taken from a patient treated with radiotherapy plus ipilimumab. The CDR3 here is CASTQRREGYEQYF. The CDR3 DNA reads as TGTGCCAGTACCCAACGGAGGGAGGGCTACGAGCAGTACTTC.